This TCR beta chain came from a study of blood T cell repertoires in COVID-19. Background on the study: Nucleic acid was either cDNA or gDNA, and it came from T cells, B-cell-depleted T cells, or PBMCs.

Germline lookup yields CDR1 GTSNPN and CDR2 SVGIG (reference sequence). The ends lost 2 bases at V and 1 base at J; junction bases unmatched: 7. The CDR3 is 16 residues long. Produced via immunoSEQ multiplex PCR; TCRdb's table is partial and in-frame only. The data contain about 140,000 clones, roughly 80% of them seen just once; the ten biggest clones take up 3.5%. The TCR sequence derives from a man between 70 and 80 years old who had recovered from COVID-19. The material sequenced was peripheral blood. The chain recombines TRBV30 with TRBJ2-1; 8 bases are shared with TRBD2. The chain's CDR3 is CAWSLGAGDSYNEQFF. In nucleotides, the CDR3 is TGTGCCTGGAGTTTGGGAGCGGGAGATTCCTACAATGAGCAGTTCTTC.